Sequencing of this T cell receptor (beta chain) was carried out in a study of T cell repertoires in cytomegalovirus infection. As for the study in general: In the study, CMV epitopes included recently identified HLA-C-restricted and well-studied HLA-B-restricted ones. In public TCR beta signatures, there were indications of both CMV infection and matching HLA type. Study results and caveats: Dominating the ex vivo response were HLA-C-restricted CMV-specific TCR beta clonotypes. There were carriers of CMV plus the relevant HLA, and cumulative public TCR beta family frequency identified them.

Trimming shortened V by 3 bases and J by 5 bases, and 10 bases separated the two germline ends. Germline CDR1 is MDHEN and CDR2 is SYDVKM. The CDR3 is 13 residues long. Each CDR3 protein is one row after TCRdb ran MiXCR on the reads. The repertoire holds roughly 500,000 distinct CDR3 sequences, 33% seen once, with under 20% in the top ten. For this clonotype: Its antigen remains unknown.

V is TRBV28 and J is TRBJ1-1, with D unresolved. The input for sequencing was cultured PBMCs, taken from culture after CMV antigen stimulation. This receptor was obtained from a human donor in good health (CMV status not recorded). Some clones in this sample may be carry-over from other donors' samples. In DNA, the CDR3 is TGTGCCAGCAGTTTTAGAATGGGGACTGAAGCTTTCTTT. It is translated as CASSFRMGTEAFF. Supplemented by reference TRBV28 and TRBJ1-1, the full variable domain reads DVKVTQSSRYLVKRTGEKVFLECVQDMDHENMFWYRQDPGLGLRLIYFSYDVKMKEKGDIPEGYSVSREKKERFSLILESASTNQTSMYLCASSFRMGTEAFFGQGTRLTVV.